The entry that follows covers one TCR beta chain sequence. This specimen belongs to a study of blood T cell repertoires in COVID-19. V was clipped by 4 bases and J by 5 bases; unmatched bases: 19. The germline V gene has CDR1 SGHRS and CDR2 YFSETQ. This CDR3 is 18 amino acids long. This study enrolled people aged 18 to 89 from 24 US geographic areas. Libraries were prepared by immunoSEQ multiplex PCR; TCRdb keeps only in-frame clonotypes and omits some of them. The data show hundreds of thousands of clones, with approximately 90% seen just once and around 9.3% held by the top ten. The TCR originated in a woman under 30 who had recovered from COVID-19. Sequencing input: PBMCs or T cells enriched from blood (not recorded which). V gene TRBV5-1 combines with J gene TRBJ2-5, with 8 bases that match TRBD2. The CDR3 spells CASSPGGSGGPGGETQYF. The CDR3 nucleotides read TGCGCCAGCAGCCCCGGAGGCAGCGGGGGTCCCGGAGGGGAGACCCAGTACTTC. Combining the CDR3 with reference TRBV5-1 and TRBJ2-5 gives the whole variable domain KAGVTQTPRYLIKTRGQQVTLSCSPISGHRSVSWYQQTPGQGLQFLFEYFSETQRNKGNFPGRFSGRQFSNSRSEMNVSTLELGDSALYLCASSPGGSGGPGGETQYFGPGTRLLVL.